Following are 20 T cell receptor beta chains from one sample sequenced in a study of blood T cells in healthy people across ages. A second PCR of roughly 7 to 11 cycles used a sample-barcoded 5' primer and a J-beta primer mix. Each CDR3 protein is one row after TCRdb ran MiXCR on the 5' RACE reads. Among about 1.5 million distinct CDR3 sequences listed, approximately 42% were seen once. Sequencing was performed on blood. The receptors here all came from a woman between 18 and 29 years old in good health.

The chain uses TRBV9 and TRBJ2-5; D might be TRBD2 (7 bases). This CDR3 is built from 17 residues. In germline, CDR1 is SGDLS, CDR2 YYNGEE. The germline V and J ends were trimmed by 0 bases and 11 bases, with 26 bases remaining between them. CDR3 amino acids: CASSVERGAGRDNEQYF. The CDR3 bases are TGTGCCAGCAGCGTAGAAAGGGGAGCGGGGCGGGACAATGAGCAGTACTTC.

This clonotype appeared a few times. In nucleotides, the CDR3 is TGCGCCAGCAGCTTGGCTCGAAGTACGGGGTATGGCTACACCTTC. Translating it yields CASSLARSTGYGYTF. This rearrangement joins TRBV5-1 to TRBJ1-2; D is ambiguous. The CDR3 is 15 residues long. Trimming removed 0 bases from V and 5 bases from J, with 14 bases in between. Germline-derived CDR1 and CDR2 are SGHRS and YFSETQ. Full variable domain (missing parts from reference TRBV5-1 and TRBJ1-2): KAGVTQTPRYLIKTRGQQVTLSCSPISGHRSVSWYQQTPGQGLQFLFEYFSETQRNKGNFPGRFSGRQFSNSRSEMNVSTLELGDSALYLCASSLARSTGYGYTFGSGTRLTVV.

This sequence joins TRBV4-3 and TRBJ1-5; possibly TRBD1 for D (5 bases). Germline CDR1 reads LGHNA; CDR2 reads YSLEER. This CDR3 spans 14 amino acids. V dropped 3 bases and J dropped 4 bases, with 10 bases sitting between them. As DNA, the CDR3 is TGCGCCAGCAGCCACGGGACGTTGAATCAGCCCCAGCATTTT. Its translation is CASSHGTLNQPQHF.

The rearrangement links TRBV19 to TRBJ1-1; 7 bases match TRBD1. This CDR3 spans 15 amino acids. Germline lookup yields CDR1 LNHDA and CDR2 SQIVND (reference sequence). With V trimmed by 4 bases and J by 3 bases, 8 bases remained unmatched. The CDR3 protein is CASSTWDRTDTEAFF. The CDR3 DNA reads TGTGCCAGTAGTACCTGGGACAGAACAGACACTGAAGCTTTCTTT. Using reference TRBV19 and TRBJ1-1 for the parts outside the CDR3, the full variable domain is DGGITQSPKYLFRKEGQNVTLSCEQNLNHDAMYWYRQDPGQGLRLIYYSQIVNDFQKGDIAEGYSVSREKKESFPLTVTSAQKNPTAFYLCASSTWDRTDTEAFFGQGTRLTVV.

The chain is built from TRBV7-8 and TRBJ2-5; possibly TRBD1 or TRBD2 for D (6 bases each). Germline loops: CDR1 SGHVS, CDR2 FQNEAQ. This CDR3 region has 14 residues. V lost 7 bases to trimming and J lost 4 bases, with 16 bases between them. In DNA form, the CDR3 reads TGTGCCAGCAACAACGGAGGGGGGCTAGAGACCCAGTACTTC. Amino acids: CASNNGGGLETQYF.

This clonotype was observed a handful of times. This chain joins TRBV18 and TRBJ1-5, with D hard to call. The V gene's germline CDR1 is KGHSH and CDR2 LQKENI. Trimming stripped 3 bases from V and 7 bases from J, with 10 bases between. This CDR3 region has 13 residues. CDR3 loop: CASSPGSDQPQHF. Written as DNA, the CDR3 is TGTGCCAGCTCACCGGGTAGCGACCAGCCCCAGCATTTT.

Details on this clonotype: Sequence at one end of the junction differs from germline and may be a read error. The chain recombines TRBV6-2 or TRBV6-3 with TRBJ2-3, with D tentatively TRBD2 (6 bases). CDR3 length equals 16 residues. Germline lookup yields CDR1 MNHEY and CDR2 SVGEGT. The CDR3 reads CASSYTSLARTDTQYF. In DNA form, the CDR3 reads TGTGCCAGTAGTTACACCTCACTAGCTCGGACAGATACGCAGTATTTT.

The chain has TRBV5-1 and TRBJ2-3; TRBD1 might be the D (7 bases). The germline CDR1 and CDR2 sequences are SGHRS and YFSETQ. With 4 bases removed from V and 6 bases from J, the gap between germline ends came to 21 bases. This CDR3 contains 16 residues. For the CDR3, the DNA is TGCGCCAGCAGCAGGACAGGCGGGGATGGGATGGATACGCAGTATTTT. Its protein product is CASSRTGGDGMDTQYF.

CDR3 region: CSAETAGTSGLNEQYF. The CDR3 coding sequence is TGCAGTGCTGAGACGGCCGGGACTAGCGGACTCAATGAGCAGTACTTC. The chain uses TRBV20-1 and TRBJ2-7; TRBD2 agrees at 11 bases. Looked up from germline, CDR1 is DFQATT and CDR2 is SNEGSKA (reference sequence). This CDR3 has 16 residues. Unmatched junction bases numbered 16, after V lost 5 bases and J lost 7 bases.

With regard to this clonotype: A much larger clone is a single base away; this may be a read error. The chain carries TRBV29-1 and TRBJ2-4; D call uncertain. With 7 bases removed from V and 1 base from J, the gap between germline ends came to 11 bases. Germline V CDR1 and CDR2: SQVTM, ANQGSEA. The CDR3 extends over 13 amino acids. CDR3 in amino acids: CSAEGQAKNIQYF. CDR3 DNA sequence: TGCAGCGCCGAAGGGCAGGCCAAAAACATTCAGTACTTC.

The rearrangement uses TRBV5-1 and TRBJ1-1; D gene ambiguous. This CDR3 comprises 13 residues. Trimming cost V 4 bases and J 2 bases, with 9 bases left between them. Germline V gene data show CDR1 as SGHRS and CDR2 as YFSETQ. CDR3 amino acids: CASSHQLNTEAFF. CDR3 nucleotides: TGCGCCAGCAGCCACCAATTAAACACTGAAGCTTTCTTT.

This clonotype was seen only a few times. The chain has TRBV12-3 or TRBV12-4 and TRBJ1-2, with 7 nucleotides matching TRBD1. This CDR3 is 12 amino acids long. V dropped 8 bases and J dropped 7; count of bases not matched to a gene: 7. In nucleotides, the CDR3 is TGTGCCAGCTGGCAGGGGGATTCTGGCTACACCTTC. This codes for CASWQGDSGYTF.

The chain is built from TRBV25-1 and TRBJ2-5; 11 positions match TRBD2. CDR1 is MGHDK, CDR2 SYGVNS, per germline. J lost 5 bases, V lost 6 bases, and 8 bases had no gene match. This CDR3 comprises 15 residues. The CDR3 loop reads CASSPTSGSKETQYF. CDR3 nucleotides: TGTGCCAGCAGCCCTACTAGCGGGAGTAAGGAGACCCAGTACTTC.

This chain joins TRBV19 and TRBJ2-1; possible D gene TRBD1, 6 bases. Germline V lookup: CDR1 LNHDA, CDR2 SQIVND (reference sequence). There are 12 residues in the CDR3. The V end lost 5 bases, the J end lost 6 bases, and 8 bases lay between the germline ends. The CDR3 spells CASSETGNEQFF. CDR3 nucleotides: TGTGCCAGTAGTGAGACAGGCAATGAGCAGTTCTTC.

The chain combines TRBV7-8 with TRBJ1-4; D is perhaps TRBD1 (6 bases). CDR1 and CDR2 from the germline V gene are SGHVS and FQNEAQ. The CDR3 has 17 residues. Trimming cost V 1 base and J 7 bases, with 19 bases left between them. This CDR3 reads CASSLGADGDNSEKLFF. Written as DNA, the CDR3 is TGTGCCAGCAGCTTAGGGGCAGACGGGGACAATAGTGAAAAACTGTTTTTT.

The V and J genes are TRBV20-1 and TRBJ1-3; unclear D gene. This CDR3 is 13 amino acids long. The V end lost 3 bases, the J end lost 3 bases, and 9 bases lay between the germline ends. CDR1 DFQATT and CDR2 SNEGSKA come from the germline V gene (reference sequence). CDR3 nucleotide sequence: TGCAGTGCTAGTGCAGAGATTGGAAACACCATATATTTT. It encodes CSASAEIGNTIYF.

This clonotype has more than one count but fewer than ten. The gene calls are TRBV11-1 and TRBJ2-3, with a possible D match to TRBD2 (5 bases). Deletions cut 4 bases from V and 2 bases from J, with 19 bases between. Germline loops: CDR1 SGHAT, CDR2 FQDESV (reference sequence). The CDR3 has 17 amino acids. The CDR3 DNA follows: TGTGCCAGCAGCTCTCCCCCGGGATACTTCCTCACAGATACGCAGTATTTT. Its translation: CASSSPPGYFLTDTQYF.

This chain connects TRBV20-1 to TRBJ1-1; maybe TRBD1 (5 bases). Deletions cut 2 bases from V and 4 bases from J, with 20 bases between. The CDR3 extends over 16 amino acids. CDR1 DFQATT and CDR2 SNEGSKA come from the germline V gene (reference sequence). The CDR3 sequence is CSARTAAGERGTEAFF. CDR3 nucleotides: TGCAGTGCTAGAACGGCAGCCGGGGAGAGGGGCACTGAAGCTTTCTTT.

The chain is built from TRBV20-1 and TRBJ2-1; possibly TRBD2 for D (6 bases). The CDR3 contains 15 residues. Germline V gives CDR1 DFQATT, CDR2 SNEGSKA (reference sequence). The V end lost 6 bases, the J end lost 10 bases, and 25 bases lay between the germline ends. Here the CDR3 reads CSAPPLGSAGTEQFF. The CDR3, as DNA: TGCAGTGCACCACCTTTAGGTTCGGCGGGAACAGAGCAGTTCTTC.

This chain connects TRBV5-5 to TRBJ2-5; either TRBD1 or TRBD2 may supply D (7 bases each). Gene TRBJ2-7 matches the end of the DNA better, so the J call may be wrong. This CDR3 spans 14 amino acids. Germline CDR1 is SGHKS and CDR2 is YYEKEE (reference sequence). CDR3: CASHPGRGPYEQYF. The DNA of the CDR3 is TGTGCCAGCCACCCGGGGAGGGGGCCCTACGAGCAGTACTTC.